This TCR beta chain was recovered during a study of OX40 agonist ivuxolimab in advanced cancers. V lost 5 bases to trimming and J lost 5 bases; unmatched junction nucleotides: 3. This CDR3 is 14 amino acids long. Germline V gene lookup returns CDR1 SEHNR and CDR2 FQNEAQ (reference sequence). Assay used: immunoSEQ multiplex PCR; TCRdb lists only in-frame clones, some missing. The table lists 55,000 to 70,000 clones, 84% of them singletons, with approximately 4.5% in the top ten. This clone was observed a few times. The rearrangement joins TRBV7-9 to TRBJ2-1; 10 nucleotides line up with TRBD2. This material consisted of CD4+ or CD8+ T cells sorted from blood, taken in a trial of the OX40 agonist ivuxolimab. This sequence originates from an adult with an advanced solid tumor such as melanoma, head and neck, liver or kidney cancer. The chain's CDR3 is CASSPGTSDNEQFF. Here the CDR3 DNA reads TGTGCCAGCAGCCCCGGGACTAGCGACAATGAGCAGTTCTTC.